A single sample gave rise to the 31 T cell receptor beta chains below, sequenced in a study of Graves' ophthalmopathy and Graves' hyperthyroidism. TCR beta CDR3 regions were amplified from RNA transcripts. Second-round multiplex PCR followed a first-round RT-PCR using HTBI primers. MiXCR, run by TCRdb on the multiplex PCR reads, gives a single entry per CDR3 protein. The sample includes 200,000 to 250,000 distinct CDR3 sequences, approximately 21% seen only once; the top ten take 35% to 55%. The sample taken for sequencing was peripheral blood. The receptors derive from a woman between 45 and 65 years old with Graves' ophthalmopathy.

Ten or more counts support this clonotype. The chain joins TRBV6-5 to TRBJ1-6; D gene uncertain. V was cut by 5 bases and J by 9 bases, with 14 bases left in between. Germline V gene lookup returns CDR1 MNHEY and CDR2 SVGAGI. This CDR3 is 14 amino acids long. CDR3 coding DNA: TGTGCCAGCAGTACGGACGCGCGCCGTTCACCCCTCCACTTT. Its protein product is CASSTDARRSPLHF.

This chain uses TRBV12-5 with TRBJ2-5; 10 bases are a match to TRBD1. This CDR3 spans 13 amino acids. CDR1 is LGHNT and CDR2 is FRNRAP in the germline V gene. V was clipped by 7 bases and J by 5 bases; unmatched bases: 4. The CDR3 DNA is TGTGCTAGTGTCGTGGACAGGGGGGAGACCCAGTACTTC. It encodes CASVVDRGETQYF.

This clonotype occurred many times. The chain links TRBV29-1 to TRBJ2-5, with D maybe TRBD1 (6 bases). The germline CDR1 and CDR2 sequences are SQVTM and ANQGSEA. V lost 8 bases and J lost 1, with 14 bases in between. CDR3 length: 13 residues. The CDR3 region is CSIGPGVQETQYF. The CDR3 DNA reads as TGCAGCATTGGGCCAGGGGTCCAAGAGACCCAGTACTTC.

This clonotype showed up many times. This chain connects TRBV30 to TRBJ2-2, with TRBD2 as a possible D gene (5 bases). Germline loops: CDR1 GTSNPN, CDR2 SVGIG (reference sequence). Trimming shortened V by 4 bases and J by 5 bases, and 23 bases separated the two germline ends. CDR3 length equals 17 residues. CDR3 sequence reads: CAWNPLYGSPGTGELFF. CDR3 bases: TGTGCCTGGAACCCCCTCTACGGCAGCCCGGGAACCGGGGAGCTGTTTTTT.

This clonotype was counted ten times or more. The chain employs TRBV20-1 and TRBJ2-7; D is undetermined. This CDR3 region has 14 residues. In germline, CDR1 is DFQATT, CDR2 SNEGSKA (reference sequence). The ends were cut back, 6 bases at V and 2 bases at J, with 17 bases in the middle. Here the CDR3 reads CSATPARLAYEQYF. The CDR3 region has the DNA TGCAGTGCCACACCCGCGAGGCTCGCCTACGAGCAGTACTTC.

The gene calls are TRBV20-1 and TRBJ2-7; 16 bases match TRBD2. The germline V gene encodes CDR1 DFQATT and CDR2 SNEGSKA (reference sequence). This CDR3 contains 15 residues. V was pared by 3 bases and J by 6 bases, with 5 bases of the junction left unmatched. CDR3 nucleotide sequence: TGCAGTGCTAGGGGACTAGCGGGAGGGCCATCCGAGCAGTACTTC. Translated: CSARGLAGGPSEQYF.

The V and J genes are TRBV11-3 and TRBJ2-7; 8 bases line up with TRBD1. V gave up 5 bases and J gave up 3 bases; unmatched junction bases: 9. The germline V gene encodes CDR1 SGHNT and CDR2 YENEEA. CDR3 length: 15 amino acids. The CDR3 protein is CASSLRTGIIYEQYF. For the CDR3, the DNA is TGTGCCAGCAGCCTAAGGACAGGGATTATCTACGAGCAGTACTTC.

This clonotype was found many times. This sequence joins TRBV6-1 and TRBJ2-2; TRBD1 aligns across 7 bases. The germline gives CDR1 MNHNS, CDR2 SASEGT. This CDR3 region has 15 residues. J lost 4 bases, V lost 6 bases, and 8 bases had no gene match. The CDR3: CASRMIAGGTGELFF. The CDR3 DNA reads as TGTGCCAGCAGGATGATTGCAGGGGGCACCGGGGAGCTGTTTTTT.

Ten or more counts support this clonotype. V is TRBV2 and J is TRBJ1-3, with 7 bases that match TRBD1. Germline assignment: CDR1 SNHLY and CDR2 FYNNEI. V was pared by 5 bases and J by 6 bases, with 7 bases of the junction left unmatched. This CDR3 contains 14 residues. The chain's CDR3 is CASSFDRDSNTIYF. As DNA, the CDR3 is TGTGCCAGCAGTTTCGACAGGGACTCAAACACCATATATTTT.

The J gene is TRBJ2-2, the V gene TRBV12-3 or TRBV12-4; 7 bases align to TRBD2. The CDR3 contains 15 residues. Losses at the gene ends were 5 bases for V and 7 bases for J; bases not matched to a gene: 10. CDR3 DNA sequence: TGTGCCAGCAGTCCCCGGACTAGACGGGGCGGGGAGCTGTTTTTT. Translated: CASSPRTRRGGELFF.

The chain carries TRBV28 and TRBJ2-5, with D unresolved. The CDR3 spans 13 residues. CDR1 and CDR2 (germline): MDHEN, SYDVKM. With 2 bases removed from V and 5 bases from J, the gap between germline ends came to 9 bases. CDR3 bases: TGTGCCAGCAGTTTACGTGGGTGGGAGACCCAGTACTTC. This codes for CASSLRGWETQYF.

The rearrangement joins TRBV27 to TRBJ1-2, with 7 bases matching TRBD1. The length of the CDR3 is 15 residues. Germline CDR1 and CDR2: MNHEY and SMNVEV (reference sequence). V shed 8 bases, J shed 8 bases, and the junction held 17 bases outside the gene matches. CDR3 DNA: TGTGCCAGCGGTCCGCGGTTAACCGGGACAGCAGGCTACACCTTC. Its translation: CASGPRLTGTAGYTF.

In its sample, this clonotype was seen a few times. The gene calls are TRBV7-2 and TRBJ2-6, with 7 bases that match TRBD1. This CDR3 is 15 amino acids long. Per germline, CDR1 SGHTA and CDR2 FQGNSA. Trimming took 6 bases from V and 4 from J; bases not matched to a gene: 6. The CDR3 bases are TGTGCCAGCAGGGCAACAGGGGCAGGGGCCAACGTCCTGACTTTC. Encoded protein: CASRATGAGANVLTF.

Ten or more counts support this clonotype. The chain recombines TRBV6-1 with TRBJ2-2; D is unresolved. The CDR3 spans 16 residues. Germline CDR1 reads MNHNS; CDR2 reads SASEGT. The germline V and J ends were trimmed by 2 bases and 2 bases, with 12 bases remaining between them. CDR3 bases: TGTGCCAGCAGTGAACTTACCTTCCCCAACACCGGGGAGCTGTTTTTT. This translates into CASSELTFPNTGELFF.

This clonotype was observed many times. The chain is built from TRBV6-1 and TRBJ2-5; 8 nucleotides align to TRBD2. CDR3 size: 15 residues. V was clipped by 5 bases and J by 0 bases; unmatched bases: 5. In germline, CDR1 is MNHNS, CDR2 SASEGT. The CDR3 spells CASSPSGQYQETQYF. CDR3 sequence (DNA): TGTGCCAGCAGTCCTAGCGGGCAGTACCAAGAGACCCAGTACTTC.

This clonotype was counted at least ten times. The chain carries TRBV7-2 and TRBJ2-5; 9 bases match TRBD1. CDR3 size: 16 residues. The V and J ends lost 5 bases and 4 bases, in that order; junction bases with no gene match: 11. Germline values: CDR1 SGHTA, CDR2 FQGNSA. CDR3 DNA sequence: TGTGCCAGCAGCCATCGGACAGGGGTGTTCGGAGAGACCCAGTACTTC. This encodes CASSHRTGVFGETQYF.

There are many counts of this clonotype. The V call is TRBV27, the J call TRBJ1-1, with D unclear. The CDR3 totals 13 residues. V dropped 6 bases and J dropped 2 bases, with 10 bases sitting between them. Germline CDR1 and CDR2: MNHEY and SMNVEV (reference sequence). In DNA form, the CDR3 reads TGTGCCAGCAGACCTCGGGGTAACACTGAAGCTTTCTTT. Its protein product is CASRPRGNTEAFF.

This clonotype was recorded many times. This chain joins TRBV6-1 and TRBJ1-1, with D perhaps TRBD1 (6 bases). The germline gives CDR1 MNHNS, CDR2 SASEGT. The V end was cut by 6 bases, the J end by 6 bases, with 17 bases between. The CDR3 has 14 amino acids. This CDR3 reads CASSPRGGVSEAFF. CDR3 sequence (DNA): TGTGCCAGCAGCCCCAGGGGAGGGGTATCTGAAGCTTTCTTT.

This clonotype was counted at least ten times. The rearrangement joins TRBV6-1 to TRBJ2-5; no firm D call. The V and J ends lost 6 bases and 1 base respectively, with 12 bases between them. Germline CDR1 and CDR2: MNHNS and SASEGT. The CDR3 spans 14 residues. CDR3 amino acids: CASSTRSPQETQYF. The CDR3 nucleotides read TGTGCCAGCAGCACCAGAAGTCCCCAAGAGACCCAGTACTTC.

This clonotype was counted at least ten times. The V gene is TRBV6-5, the J gene TRBJ1-2, with a weak D call TRBD1 (6 bases). Germline CDR1 MNHEY, CDR2 SVGAGI. The length of the CDR3 is 16 residues. The V end was cut by 6 bases, the J end by 8 bases, with 25 bases between. CDR3 amino acids: CASRLLPDSKVGGYTF. Written as DNA, the CDR3 is TGTGCCAGCAGACTTCTCCCGGACAGTAAAGTTGGAGGCTACACCTTC.

This clonotype occurred many times. The V gene is TRBV28, the J gene TRBJ1-6; TRBD1 aligns across 8 bases. Germline V gene data show CDR1 as MDHEN and CDR2 as SYDVKM. The CDR3 is made up of 15 amino acids. V lost 4 bases to trimming and J lost 6 bases; unmatched junction nucleotides: 5. The CDR3 region has the DNA TGTGCCAGCAGTTCTTGGGACAGGAGTAATTCACCCCTCCACTTT. Encoded protein: CASSSWDRSNSPLHF.

This clonotype was detected many times. V usage is TRBV6-5 and J usage is TRBJ1-2; D might be TRBD1 (5 bases). The CDR3 has 15 residues. V lost 2 bases and J lost 1, with 11 bases in between. CDR1 is MNHEY, CDR2 SVGAGI, per germline. CDR3 in amino acids: CASSYQQENNYGYTF. CDR3 nucleotides: TGTGCCAGCAGTTACCAACAGGAGAATAACTATGGCTACACCTTC.

V and J are TRBV12-3 or TRBV12-4 and TRBJ2-1; 14 bases are a match to TRBD2. This CDR3 spans 16 amino acids. The junction had 11 bases not matched to a gene; V was cut back by 5 bases and J by 11 bases. CDR3: CASSLGTSGSIGKQFF. In DNA, the CDR3 is TGTGCCAGCAGTCTCGGGACTAGCGGGAGTATTGGTAAGCAGTTCTTC.

The chain is built from TRBV18 and TRBJ1-1; D gene uncertain. Trimming removed 3 bases from V and 0 bases from J, with 14 bases in between. CDR1 is KGHSH and CDR2 is LQKENI in the germline V gene. This CDR3 has 16 amino acids. The CDR3 DNA reads TGTGCCAGCTCACCGGATTTACCTAACATGAACACTGAAGCTTTCTTT. Its protein is CASSPDLPNMNTEAFF.

A note on this clonotype: One end of the junction is discordant with germline, which a read error may explain. The V gene is TRBV29-1, the J gene TRBJ2-7; 8 positions match TRBD1. Germline V gene sequence: CDR1 SQVTM, CDR2 ANQGSEA. This CDR3 contains 12 residues. The CDR3 DNA follows: TGCAGCGTTGCAGACAGGGGATGGGAGCAGTCCTTC. This gives the protein CSVADRGWEQSF.

The rearrangement uses TRBV29-1 and TRBJ1-2; D possibly corresponds to TRBD1 (6 bases). The CDR3 has 15 amino acids. The V end was cut by 2 bases, the J end by 4 bases, with 17 bases between. The germline V gene encodes CDR1 SQVTM and CDR2 ANQGSEA. In DNA form, the CDR3 reads TGCAGCGTTGAAAGGCGCGTGGGACAAGTCTATGGCTACACCTTC. Amino acids: CSVERRVGQVYGYTF.

The chain links TRBV28 to TRBJ1-1, with D perhaps TRBD1 (5 bases). Germline CDR1 is MDHEN and CDR2 is SYDVKM. Trimming took off 7 bases at V and 2 bases at J, with 14 bases between the two ends. The CDR3 spans 14 residues. CDR3 DNA sequence: TGTGCCAGCATATACAACCAGGGTAACACTGAAGCTTTCTTT. This translates into CASIYNQGNTEAFF.

This clonotype was seen at least ten times. The gene calls are TRBV30 and TRBJ1-6; 7 positions agree with TRBD1. With 0 bases clipped from V and 7 bases from J, the junction kept 3 bases outside the gene matches. The germline gives CDR1 GTSNPN, CDR2 SVGIG (reference sequence). This CDR3 comprises 14 residues. The CDR3 DNA sequence: TGTGCCTGGAGTGTCGGACAGGACAATTCACCCCTCCACTTT. It yields the protein CAWSVGQDNSPLHF.

This clonotype was seen repeatedly, ten times or more. The chain recombines TRBV7-6 with TRBJ2-7; D ambiguous. V shed 2 bases and J shed 0 bases, with 8 bases lying between them. The CDR3 runs 14 residues. In germline, CDR1 is SGHVS, CDR2 FNYEAQ. CDR3 region: CASSLLPDSYEQYF. The CDR3, as DNA: TGTGCCAGCAGCTTACTCCCAGACTCCTACGAGCAGTACTTC.

This clonotype was seen at least ten times. V is TRBV6-2 or TRBV6-3 and J is TRBJ2-5, with TRBD1 as a possible D gene (6 bases). The CDR3 loop spans 15 amino acids. The ends were cut back, 0 bases at V and 4 bases at J, with 12 bases in the middle. Germline V gene data show CDR1 as MNHEY and CDR2 as SVGEGT. In DNA, the CDR3 is TGTGCCAGCAGTTACTCCGGACAGAAGGTAGAGACCCAGTACTTC. Translating gives CASSYSGQKVETQYF.

This clonotype was recorded at least ten times. The CDR3 protein is CASSPSGGGSLSYEQYF. The CDR3 DNA reads TGTGCCAGCAGTCCCTCCGGGGGCGGGAGTCTATCCTACGAGCAGTACTTC. This sequence joins TRBV6-4 and TRBJ2-7; TRBD2 is a possible D gene (7 bases). Trimming left V 5 bases short and J 1 base short, with 21 bases between. The germline V gene encodes CDR1 MRHNA and CDR2 SNTAGT. The CDR3 spans 17 residues.